Listed here are 28 T cell receptor beta chains from one sample, sequenced in a study of T cell repertoires in cytomegalovirus infection. Which antigens these TCRs recognize remains unknown. TCRdb fed the reads into MiXCR, producing one record per CDR3 protein. Of about 7,500 distinct CDR3 sequences listed, 55% are singletons. Material for sequencing was PBMCs, sequenced either directly or after in vitro stimulation (not recorded which). The origin of the receptors is a human donor in good health (CMV status not recorded). Some clones in this sample may be carry-over from other donors' samples.

The chain combines TRBV20-1 with TRBJ1-1, with D maybe TRBD1 (5 bases). Trimming took off 0 bases at V and 4 bases at J, with 9 bases between the two ends. In germline, CDR1 is DFQATT, CDR2 SNEGSKA (reference sequence). This CDR3 region has 13 residues. CDR3 DNA sequence: TGCAGTGCTAGAGAACCCAGGGTCACTGAAGCTTTCTTT. This translates into CSAREPRVTEAFF.

The V call is TRBV7-9, the J call TRBJ1-1; 8 nucleotides line up with TRBD1. The V and J ends lost 4 bases and 0 bases, in that order; junction bases with no gene match: 4. This CDR3 region has 15 residues. Germline lookup yields CDR1 SEHNR and CDR2 FQNEAQ (reference sequence). The CDR3 bases are TGTGCCAGCAGCTCGGACAGGGTGGTGAACACTGAAGCTTTCTTT. This sequence encodes CASSSDRVVNTEAFF.

This clonotype was detected ten times or more. The chain couples TRBV7-3 to TRBJ2-1; D unresolved. V gave up 0 bases and J gave up 12 bases, with 12 bases separating them. The germline V gene encodes CDR1 SGHTA and CDR2 FQGTGA. CDR3 length equals 13 residues. The CDR3 DNA follows: TGTGCCAGCAGCTTAACAGGAGACGGCGGGCAGTTCTTC. Its translation: CASSLTGDGGQFF.

This clonotype was seen once. In this CDR3 the conserved last residue, phenylalanine or tryptophan, is missing, so a read error is likely. V usage is TRBV9 and J usage is TRBJ2-1, with D perhaps matching TRBD2 (5 bases). Germline CDR1 SGDLS, CDR2 YYNGEE. CDR3 length: 15 residues. The V end was cut by 4 bases, the J end by 7 bases, with 18 bases between. The CDR3 loop reads CASSPTWTRRNEQFL. The CDR3 DNA is TGTGCCAGCAGCCCAACATGGACCCGGAGGAATGAGCAGTTCTTA.

As for this clonotype: The CDR3 does not end in the conserved phenylalanine or tryptophan, so this is likely a read error. The limits of the CDR3 on the DNA are not certain, so only TCRdb's listed CDR3 is given. The chain recombines TRBV12-3 or TRBV12-4 with TRBJ2-1; the D call in the table, TRBD1, was not verified against the DNA. The CDR3 sequence runs 20 residues, both termini included. CDR3 region: CASSSLSLLGGERSYTVQCV.

As to this clonotype: A read error may account for a junction end that differs from germline. The rearrangement links TRBV7-9 to TRBJ1-1; weak D call: TRBD1 (6 bases). The germline V gene has CDR1 SEHNR and CDR2 FQNEAQ (reference sequence). This CDR3 has 15 residues. CDR3 residues: CSSSVPLGARTEAFF. The CDR3, as DNA: TGTTCCAGCAGCGTGCCGCTGGGGGCGCGAACTGAAGCTTTCTTT. Based on the CDR3 plus reference TRBV7-9 and TRBJ1-1, the full variable domain is DTGVSQNPRHKITKRGQNVTFRCDPISEHNRLYWYRQTLGQGPEFLTYFQNEAQLEKSRLLSDRFSAERPKGSFSTLEIQRTEQGDSAMYLCSSSVPLGARTEAFFGQGTRLTVV.

Details on this clonotype: At one boundary the junction diverges from the germline segment, which might be a read error. This chain uses TRBV20-1 with TRBJ1-5; TRBD1 aligns across 12 bases. The CDR3 is 16 residues long. CDR1 is DFQATT and CDR2 is SNEGSKA in the germline V gene (reference sequence). The CDR3 loop reads CRAGDRGLYSNQPPPF. The CDR3 region has the DNA TGCAGAGCTGGGGACAGGGGGCTTTATAGCAATCAGCCCCCGCCTTTT.

About this clonotype itself: One junction end does not reproduce the germline sequence, and a read error may be involved. This sequence joins TRBV7-9 and TRBJ2-1; D is undetermined. The CDR3 covers 16 residues. Germline V CDR1 and CDR2: SEHNR, FQNEAQ (reference sequence). Here the CDR3 DNA reads TGTGCCAGCATCTTGGTGGGAATATCCACCTACAAGGAGCCGTTTTTC. Translating it yields CASILVGISTYKEPFF. The full variable domain, in which reference TRBV7-9 and TRBJ2-1 provide the parts outside the CDR3, is DTGVSQNPRHKITKRGQNVTFRCDPISEHNRLYWYRQTLGQGPEFLTYFQNEAQLEKSRLLSDRFSAERPKGSFSTLEIQRTEQGDSAMYLCASILVGISTYKEPFFGPGTRLTVL.

This clonotype turned up a few times. The genes are TRBV7-2 and TRBJ1-5; no clear D gene. There are 14 residues in the CDR3. The V and J ends lost 5 bases and 2 bases respectively, with 10 bases between them. Germline CDR1 reads SGHTA; CDR2 reads FQGNSA. CDR3 coding DNA: TGTGCCAGCAGCCTCGGACCGGGCAATCAGCCCCAGCATTTT. Translated, it gives CASSLGPGNQPQHF.

The chain uses TRBV4-1 and TRBJ1-4; TRBD1 matches at 7 bases. Germline CDR1 reads MGHRA; CDR2 reads YSYEKL. Trimming removed 3 bases from V and 16 bases from J; junction bases left unmatched: 11. This CDR3 is 13 amino acids long. Here the CDR3 reads CASSHPDRDRRFF. In DNA, the CDR3 is TGCGCCAGCAGCCACCCGGACCGGGACAGACGGTTTTTT.

With regard to this clonotype: One end of the junction is discordant with germline, which a read error may explain. V gene TRBV27 combines with J gene TRBJ2-7, with a weak D call TRBD2 (5 bases). The CDR3 is made up of 13 amino acids. The germline V gene encodes CDR1 MNHEY and CDR2 SMNVEV (reference sequence). The CDR3 loop is CASSEGSSYETDF. CDR3 DNA sequence: TGTGCCAGCAGTGAGGGTAGCTCCTACGAGACGGACTTC.

The chain combines TRBV25-1 with TRBJ2-7; D might be TRBD1 (6 bases). The CDR3 consists of 16 residues. V lost 1 base and J 3 bases, leaving 16 bases between the germline ends. Germline CDR1 reads MGHDK; CDR2 reads SYGVNS. The CDR3 region is CASSEFSQPGHYEQYF. In DNA, the CDR3 is TGTGCCAGCAGTGAATTCTCGCAACCGGGACACTACGAGCAGTACTTC.

The chain links TRBV5-3 to TRBJ1-2, with 9 bases that match TRBD1. TRBV5-3 is treated as an ORF (open reading frame) with a function not yet certain. The CDR3 covers 12 residues. The junction had 15 bases not matched to a gene; V was cut back by 10 bases and J by 14 bases. CDR3 sequence (DNA): TGTGCCCGCACCTGGACAGGGGTTGGCTCAACCTTC. It yields the protein CARTWTGVGSTF.

This clonotype was observed a handful of times. The genes are TRBV20-1 and TRBJ1-5, with 12 bases lining up with TRBD1. Trimming removed 5 bases from V and 15 bases from J; junction bases left unmatched: 20. The CDR3 spans 16 residues. Germline CDR1 reads DFQATT; CDR2 reads SNEGSKA (reference sequence). CDR3 loop: CSAWDRGLYSHQPTHF. CDR3 nucleotides: TGCAGTGCTTGGGACAGGGGGCTTTATAGCCATCAGCCCACGCATTTT.

This sequence joins TRBV7-3 and TRBJ1-1; TRBD1 aligns across 9 bases. This CDR3 comprises 17 residues. V trimming: 5 bases; J trimming: 4 bases; junction bases outside the gene matches: 14. Germline V CDR1 and CDR2: SGHTA, FQGTGA. CDR3 DNA sequence: TGTGCCAGCAGCCCGAAGGACCGGGACAGGGCGGCCACTGAAGCTTTCTTT. Translation: CASSPKDRDRAATEAFF.

This clonotype was observed once. One junction end does not reproduce the germline sequence, and a read error may be involved. The gene calls are TRBV12-5 and TRBJ2-1; maybe TRBD2 (5 bases). CDR1 LGHNT and CDR2 FRNRAP come from the germline V gene. This CDR3 is 19 amino acids long. The CDR3 sequence: CASGLVAVIGAVPYNEHFF. The CDR3, as DNA: TGTGCTAGTGGTTTGGTAGCGGTAATAGGTGCCGTCCCCTACAATGAGCACTTCTTC.

This chain links TRBV7-9 with TRBJ1-1; possible D gene TRBD1, 5 bases. Trimming shortened V by 10 bases and J by 5 bases, and 26 bases separated the two germline ends. This CDR3 has 16 amino acids. Germline V gene data show CDR1 as SEHNR and CDR2 as FQNEAQ (reference sequence). The DNA of the CDR3 is TGTGCCATCGGCTTACATGATAGGGGTAGTCGTACTGAAGCTTTCTTT. Translated: CAIGLHDRGSRTEAFF. The whole variable domain, remainder taken from reference TRBV7-9 and TRBJ1-1, is DTGVSQNPRHKITKRGQNVTFRCDPISEHNRLYWYRQTLGQGPEFLTYFQNEAQLEKSRLLSDRFSAERPKGSFSTLEIQRTEQGDSAMYLCAIGLHDRGSRTEAFFGQGTRLTVV.

In the case of this clonotype: Given the absence of the conserved phenylalanine or tryptophan at the CDR3 end, a read error is likely. The chain couples TRBV6-2 or TRBV6-3 to TRBJ2-2; D is undetermined. The CDR3 contains 12 residues. Germline V gives CDR1 MNHEY, CDR2 SVGEGT. CDR3 DNA sequence: TGTGCCCGCAGTTACTCATCCGGGGAGCTGTTTTTG. Residues: CARSYSSGELFL.

By share, this clonotype ranks as medium-sized. The chain uses TRBV4-1 and TRBJ2-7; 7 bases are a match to TRBD1. The CDR3 sequence is 14 residues long. Trimming at V came to 1 base and at J to 3 bases, leaving 3 bases not matched to a gene. Germline values: CDR1 MGHRA, CDR2 YSYEKL. CDR3 DNA sequence: TGCGCCAGCAGCCAAGGTTGGACAGGCTACGAGCAGTACTTC. This sequence encodes CASSQGWTGYEQYF.

V gene TRBV12-3 or TRBV12-4 combines with J gene TRBJ1-5; no definite D call. V was pared by 1 base and J by 2 bases, with 6 bases between. The CDR3 covers 14 residues. The CDR3 sequence is CASSLGSGNQPQHF. The DNA for the CDR3 is TGTGCCAGCAGTTTAGGGTCTGGCAATCAGCCCCAGCATTTT.

As concerns this clonotype: A read error is likely, as this CDR3 ends without the conserved phenylalanine or tryptophan. V usage is TRBV7-9 and J usage is TRBJ2-1; D remains unclear. Germline assignment: CDR1 SEHNR and CDR2 FQNEAQ (reference sequence). This CDR3 contains 16 residues. Trimming removed 3 bases from V and 13 bases from J, with 25 bases in between. CDR3 in DNA: TGTGCCAGCAGCTTGATGGGAATATCCACCTACAAGGATCAGTTCTTA. Residues: CASSLMGISTYKDQFL.

Points on this clonotype: Mismatch with germline at one junction end may stem from a read error. The chain employs TRBV4-2 and TRBJ1-2; TRBD1 might be the D (6 bases). The CDR3 length is 16 residues. Germline V gives CDR1 LGHNA, CDR2 YNFKEQ. The CDR3 sequence: CASSQGSVQGHYGYPF. In DNA form, the CDR3 reads TGTGCCAGCAGCCAAGGTTCCGTACAGGGACACTATGGCTACCCCTTC.

Of note for this clonotype: The conserved phenylalanine or tryptophan is not found at the CDR3 terminus, so this likely reflects a read error. Because the CDR3's place on the DNA is in doubt, the DNA is left out and the CDR3 is given as listed by TCRdb. The chain has TRBV20-1 and TRBJ1-5. Germline V gene sequence: CDR1 DFQATT, CDR2 SNEGSKA (reference sequence). Both ends counted, the CDR3 spans 16 residues. This CDR3 reads CSAAIPGQASTQPPHC.

About this clonotype: This may be a read error: a much more frequent sequence differs by one nucleotide. The rearrangement links TRBV7-8 to TRBJ2-7; possibly TRBD1 or TRBD2 for D (5 bases each). There are 15 residues in the CDR3. Germline CDR1 and CDR2: SGHVS and FQNEAQ. The CDR3 is CASSLPWGFNYERYF. CDR3 nucleotide sequence: TGTGCCAGCAGCTTACCATGGGGGTTTAACTACGAGCGGTACTTC. The full variable domain, in which reference TRBV7-8 and TRBJ2-7 provide the parts outside the CDR3, is GAGVSQSPRYKVAKRGQDVALRCDPISGHVSLFWYQQALGQGPEFLTYFQNEAQLDKSGLPSDRFFAERPEGSVSTLKIQRTQQEDSAVYLCASSLPWGFNYERYFGPGTRLTVT.

The rearrangement uses TRBV6-5 and TRBJ1-5, with 8 bases aligning to TRBD1. This CDR3 contains 16 residues. The V gene's germline CDR1 is MNHEY and CDR2 SVGAGI. Losses at the gene ends were 5 bases for V and 7 bases for J; bases not matched to a gene: 13. CDR3 loop: CASSPTQGARGQPQHF. CDR3 in DNA: TGTGCCAGCAGTCCGACTCAGGGGGCAAGAGGACAGCCCCAGCATTTT.

To note about this clonotype: One junction end does not reproduce the germline sequence, and a read error may be involved. The rearrangement links TRBV12-3 or TRBV12-4 to TRBJ1-1; a possible D gene is TRBD1 (6 bases). The CDR3 sequence is 16 residues long. DNA for the CDR3: TGTGCCAGCAGCCTCAGGGGCTCCAAACAGGGCAATGAAGCTTTATTT. This encodes CASSLRGSKQGNEALF.

This clonotype has more than one count but fewer than ten. The gene calls are TRBV3-1 and TRBJ2-1; possibly TRBD1 or TRBD2 for D (5 bases each). CDR3 size: 13 residues. Germline V lookup: CDR1 LGHDT, CDR2 YNNKEL (reference sequence). The V end lost 3 bases, the J end lost 5 bases, and 8 bases lay between the germline ends. Here the CDR3 reads CASSQWGHNEQFF. CDR3 nucleotides: TGTGCCAGCAGCCAGTGGGGACACAATGAGCAGTTCTTC.

Comment on this clonotype: Germline and junction disagree at one end, which may indicate a read error. J is TRBJ1-5 and V is TRBV6-1; 8 positions agree with TRBD1. The CDR3 sequence is 15 residues long. The germline CDR1 and CDR2 sequences are MNHNS and SASEGT. The CDR3 nucleotides read TGTGCCACAGGCCTCCGACAGGGGACCATTCCGCCCAAGCCTTTT. Translation: CATGLRQGTIPPKPF.